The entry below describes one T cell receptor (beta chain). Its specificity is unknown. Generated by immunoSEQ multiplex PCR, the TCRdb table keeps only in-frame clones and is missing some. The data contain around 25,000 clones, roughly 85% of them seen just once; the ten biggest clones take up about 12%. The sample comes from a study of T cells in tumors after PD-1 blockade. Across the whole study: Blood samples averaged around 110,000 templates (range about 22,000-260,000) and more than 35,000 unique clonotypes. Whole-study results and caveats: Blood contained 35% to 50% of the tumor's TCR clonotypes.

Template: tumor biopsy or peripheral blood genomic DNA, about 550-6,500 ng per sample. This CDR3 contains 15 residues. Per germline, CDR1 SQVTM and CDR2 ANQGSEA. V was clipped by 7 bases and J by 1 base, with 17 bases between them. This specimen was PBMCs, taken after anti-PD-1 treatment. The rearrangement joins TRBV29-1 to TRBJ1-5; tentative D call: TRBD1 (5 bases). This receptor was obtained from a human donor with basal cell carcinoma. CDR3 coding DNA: TGCAGCGGGGGACTCCTCCCCACGAGCAATCAGCCCCAGCATTTT. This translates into CSGGLLPTSNQPQHF.